This entry features one TCR beta chain sequence. This CDR3 contains 13 residues. Looked up from germline, CDR1 is LGHDT and CDR2 is YNNKEL (reference sequence). V was trimmed by 1 base and J by 4 bases, leaving 8 bases between them. These data are taken from a study of blood T cell repertoires in COVID-19. Study as a whole: The United States, Italy and Spain provided the acute and convalescent COVID-19 samples. T cells, B-cell-depleted T cells, or PBMCs supplied cDNA or gDNA.

Source study methods: Using reference gene primer amplification, nucleated cell counts were estimated. TCRdb keeps only in-frame clones here, not all; method: immunoSEQ multiplex PCR. For V, J and clone size, that table is used; D and trimming come from the DNA. The sample lists 120,000 to 150,000 clones; approximately 80% were seen once. The chain employs TRBV3-1 (or the pseudogene TRBV3-2) and TRBJ2-7; the D is unclear. Sequenced material: peripheral blood. The TCR comes from a human donor in a cohort sampled during active COVID-19. The chain's CDR3 is CASSQVPGYEQYF. CDR3 DNA sequence: TGTGCCAGCAGCCAAGTCCCCGGTTACGAGCAGTACTTC.